Detailed here is one T cell receptor beta chain. This CDR3 comprises 13 residues. V dropped 6 bases and J dropped 4; count of bases not matched to a gene: 4. Germline CDR1 and CDR2: MNHEY and SMNVEV (reference sequence). These data are taken from a study of cytomegalovirus exposure and HLA in healthy donors. Primers: 60 Vbeta forward and 13 Jbeta reverse. Measured with immunoSEQ multiplex PCR; TCRdb has only the in-frame clones, and not every one. The sample carries 100,000 to 150,000 clones, around four fifths recorded once. The sequenced material came from PBMCs. The receptor was isolated from a male donor in good health and CMV-seronegative. The gene calls are TRBV27 and TRBJ2-7; 9 bases are a match to TRBD1. The CDR3 DNA reads TGTGCCAGCAGGGGACAGGGAATTTACGAGCAGTACTTC. This sequence encodes CASRGQGIYEQYF.